This T cell receptor (beta chain) was identified during a study of blood T cell repertoires in COVID-19. CDR1 is SGHAT and CDR2 is FQNNGV in the germline V gene. V gave up 5 bases and J gave up 3 bases, with 17 bases separating them. This CDR3 region has 16 residues. Adults between about 18 and 95 years of age took part from about two dozen US areas. Repertoires were generated with immunoSEQ multiplex PCR, while TCRdb's copy carries only in-frame clones and drops some. This repertoire shows 250,000 to 350,000 clones, roughly 87% found once; its top ten account for around 9%. The origin of this receptor is a woman aged 18-29 years who had recovered from COVID-19. Sequenced input: PBMCs or T cells enriched from blood (not recorded which). This chain uses TRBV11-2 with TRBJ1-3; tentatively, D is TRBD1 (5 bases). In nucleotides, the CDR3 is TGTGCCAGCAGCGAGACGTTGGGGCTCGGTGGAAACACCATATATTTT. Translated, it gives CASSETLGLGGNTIYF.